The 10 T cell receptor beta chains given below trace back to one sample, sequenced in a study of breast tumors, draining lymph nodes, adjacent tissues. A single record per CDR3 protein comes from TCRdb applying MiXCR to the multiplex PCR reads. This table has about 15,000 distinct CDR3 sequences, around 59% appearing once. Sequenced material: tumor-adjacent breast tissue. The receptors were gathered from a female donor with breast cancer. Some clones in this sample may be carry-over from other donors' samples.

On this clonotype itself: One base away lies a much larger clone, so this may be a sequencing read error. This chain uses TRBV5-1 with TRBJ1-1; no definite D call. This CDR3 spans 12 amino acids. Germline V gene lookup returns CDR1 SGHRS and CDR2 YFSETQ. The CDR3 loop is CASSVREAEAFF. The CDR3 DNA follows: TGTGCCAGCAGCGTAAGGGAAGCTGAAGCTTTCTTT.

This clonotype was counted ten times or more. The chain employs TRBV28 and TRBJ1-5; D gene uncertain. The germline V gene has CDR1 MDHEN and CDR2 SYDVKM. Trimming removed 8 bases from V and 6 bases from J, with 14 bases in between. CDR3 length: 13 amino acids. The CDR3 spells CASSPKGGQPQHF. As DNA, the CDR3 is TGTGCCAGCTCCCCCAAGGGTGGTCAGCCCCAGCATTTT.

The table lists this clonotype with a few counts. This chain joins TRBV29-1 and TRBJ2-1; 8 bases are shared with TRBD2. The J segment lost 7 bases and the V segment lost 7 bases, leaving 6 bases of the junction unmatched. Germline CDR1 is SQVTM and CDR2 is ANQGSEA. CDR3 length equals 12 residues. In DNA, the CDR3 is TGCAGCGCCCGGGAGGGAGGGAATGAGCAGTTCTTC. Its translation: CSAREGGNEQFF.

This clonotype was recorded many times. The chain uses TRBV27 and TRBJ2-3; D possibly corresponds to TRBD1 (6 bases). Germline assignment: CDR1 MNHEY and CDR2 SMNVEV (reference sequence). The V gene lost 6 bases and the J gene lost 1 base, with 14 bases spanning the gap. The CDR3 loop spans 15 amino acids. CDR3 nucleotides: TGTGCCAGCAGCATCCAGGGACACGGCACAGATACGCAGTATTTT. It yields the protein CASSIQGHGTDTQYF.

V and J are TRBV20-1 and TRBJ2-5, with a tentative D call TRBD2 (6 bases). CDR3 size: 14 residues. V was trimmed by 3 bases and J by 9 bases, leaving 20 bases between them. Germline V gene lookup returns CDR1 DFQATT and CDR2 SNEGSKA (reference sequence). CDR3 bases: TGCAGTGCTAGGTTTGGGGGGAGTGATGCGGCCCAGTACTTC. Translating it yields CSARFGGSDAAQYF.

Ten or more counts support this clonotype. This chain connects TRBV4-2 to TRBJ2-3; D remains unclear. There are 15 residues in the CDR3. Germline V CDR1 and CDR2: LGHNA, YNFKEQ. V shed 1 base and J shed 2 bases, with 10 bases lying between them. In nucleotides, the CDR3 is TGTGCCAGCAGCCAAGGTGCGTCTACCACAGATACGCAGTATTTT. It encodes CASSQGASTTDTQYF.

The chain is built from TRBV19 and TRBJ1-5, with 9 bases that match TRBD1. The trim removed 5 bases at V and 5 bases at J, leaving 10 bases unmatched. The CDR3 is 16 residues long. The germline gives CDR1 LNHDA, CDR2 SQIVND (reference sequence). CDR3 loop: CASSSPGTGQDQPQHF. CDR3 bases: TGTGCCAGTAGTTCCCCCGGGACAGGGCAGGATCAGCCCCAGCATTTT. Complete variable domain (other parts from reference TRBV19 and TRBJ1-5): DGGITQSPKYLFRKEGQNVTLSCEQNLNHDAMYWYRQDPGQGLRLIYYSQIVNDFQKGDIAEGYSVSREKKESFPLTVTSAQKNPTAFYLCASSSPGTGQDQPQHFGDGTRLSIL.

The V call is TRBV14, the J call TRBJ2-7, with 14 bases matching TRBD2. The CDR3 runs 17 residues. After removal of 1 base from V and 4 bases from J, the junction contained 6 bases not matched to a gene. Germline lookup yields CDR1 SGHDN and CDR2 FVKESK. This CDR3 is CASSQAFGTSGSYEQYF. The CDR3 region has the DNA TGTGCCAGCAGCCAAGCATTCGGGACTAGCGGGAGTTACGAGCAGTACTTC.

Concerning this clonotype: Given a much more abundant clone one base away, this may be a read error. The J gene is TRBJ1-5, the V gene TRBV12-3 or TRBV12-4, with 10 bases lining up with TRBD1. This CDR3 is 18 amino acids long. J was trimmed by 6 bases and V by 3 bases; bases with no gene match: 14. CDR3: CASSLFRDRGSVIQPQHF. The CDR3 DNA is TGTGCCAGCAGTTTGTTCCGGGACAGGGGATCAGTAATTCAGCCCCAGCATTTT.

This chain links TRBV10-1 with TRBJ2-2; D uncertain. Germline CDR1 is WNHNN and CDR2 is SYGVQD (reference sequence). CDR3 length: 17 residues. V was trimmed by 0 bases and J by 5 bases, leaving 16 bases between them. DNA for the CDR3: TGCGCCAGCAGTGAGTCCTCCGAGAGAAGAGATACCGGGGAGCTGTTTTTT. This encodes CASSESSERRDTGELFF.